The 29 T cell receptor beta chains presented below share a single source sample, sequenced in a study of PD-L1 blockade in urothelial cancer. Data came from immunoSEQ multiplex PCR; TCRdb stores just in-frame clones and leaves some out. Among around 100,000 clones, under 85% were seen once, and the ten largest hold 2% to 2.5%. Sample: PBMCs, taken around atezolizumab (anti-PD-L1) treatment. The receptors derive from a man in his fifties with urothelial cancer.

This chain links TRBV5-1 with TRBJ2-7, with TRBD1 identical over 9 bases. With V trimmed by 4 bases and J by 1 base, 9 bases remained unmatched. The CDR3 has 16 residues. From germline, CDR1 is SGHRS and CDR2 YFSETQ. CDR3 nucleotide sequence: TGCGCCAGCAGCCCTACAGGGGGCTGGAGATCCTACGAGCAGTACTTC. Amino acids: CASSPTGGWRSYEQYF.

The sample holds one count of this clone. The CDR3 is CASSLAGLSEQFF. The CDR3 DNA reads TGCGCCAGCAGCTTGGCGGGTCTTTCTGAGCAGTTCTTC. The chain recombines TRBV5-1 with TRBJ2-1, with no clear D. The CDR3 has 13 residues. Per the germline V gene, CDR1 is SGHRS and CDR2 is YFSETQ. V lost 0 bases and J 9 bases, leaving 10 bases between the germline ends. The whole variable domain, filled in from reference TRBV5-1 and TRBJ2-1, reads KAGVTQTPRYLIKTRGQQVTLSCSPISGHRSVSWYQQTPGQGLQFLFEYFSETQRNKGNFPGRFSGRQFSNSRSEMNVSTLELGDSALYLCASSLAGLSEQFFGPGTRLTVL.

The chain has TRBV5-1 and TRBJ2-1; the match to TRBD2 covers 7 bases. CDR1 is SGHRS, CDR2 YFSETQ, per germline. Germline trimming cut 0 bases from V and 7 bases from J; bases unmatched to any gene: 4. The CDR3 is 14 amino acids. The CDR3 here is CASSLVLADNEQFF. CDR3 nucleotide sequence: TGCGCCAGCAGCTTGGTTCTAGCGGATAATGAGCAGTTCTTC.

This CDR3 reads CASSRGVNYGYTF. The CDR3 DNA reads as TGTGCCAGCAGTCGCGGGGTTAACTATGGCTACACCTTC. The chain joins TRBV6-4 to TRBJ1-2; D remains unclear. Trimming stripped 5 bases from V and 1 base from J, with 8 bases between. The germline V gene encodes CDR1 MRHNA and CDR2 SNTAGT. The CDR3 has 13 residues.

The chain is built from TRBV2 and TRBJ1-1; 12 bases agree with TRBD1. The V gene's germline CDR1 is SNHLY and CDR2 FYNNEI. J was trimmed by 5 bases and V by 6 bases; bases with no gene match: 4. CDR3 length: 14 amino acids. The CDR3 DNA reads as TGTGCCAGCAGGGGGGACAGGGGGCAAACTGAAGCTTTCTTT. It translates to CASRGDRGQTEAFF.

This clone is a singleton in its sample. V is TRBV13 and J is TRBJ2-2; a possible D gene is TRBD2 (5 bases). V shed 4 bases and J shed 6 bases, with 18 bases lying between them. CDR3 length: 16 residues. CDR1 is PRHDT and CDR2 is FYEKMQ in the germline V gene (reference sequence). The CDR3 loop is CASSSVRRRGSGELFF. DNA for the CDR3: TGTGCCAGCAGCTCTGTCCGACGCCGGGGTTCCGGGGAGCTGTTTTTT.

The chain is built from TRBV6-5 and TRBJ2-3, with D maybe TRBD2 (5 bases). CDR3 length: 15 residues. V dropped 1 base and J dropped 0 bases, with 8 bases sitting between them. The germline V gene encodes CDR1 MNHEY and CDR2 SVGAGI. Here the CDR3 reads CASSYYPGSTDTQYF. The CDR3 DNA sequence: TGTGCCAGCAGTTACTACCCGGGAAGCACAGATACGCAGTATTTT.

The V gene is TRBV9, the J gene TRBJ2-1, with 10 bases fitting TRBD2. The CDR3 spans 18 residues. With 0 bases clipped from V and 7 bases from J, the junction kept 13 bases outside the gene matches. From germline, CDR1 is SGDLS and CDR2 YYNGEE. The CDR3 spells CASSVVFSSLAGDNEQFF. DNA of the CDR3: TGTGCCAGCAGCGTAGTGTTTTCGTCGCTAGCGGGGGATAATGAGCAGTTCTTC.

This clone showed up just a few times. V gene TRBV6-1 combines with J gene TRBJ1-4; 8 nucleotides match TRBD1. CDR3 length: 13 amino acids. CDR1 MNHNS and CDR2 SASEGT come from the germline V gene. The V and J ends lost 7 bases and 8 bases, in that order; junction bases with no gene match: 6. The CDR3 loop is CASTRGLEEKLFF. In DNA, the CDR3 is TGTGCCAGCACCAGGGGGCTTGAAGAAAAACTGTTTTTT.

Comments on this clone: At one end, the junction sequence differs from germline, possibly due to a read error. Other DNA sequences in the sample encode the same CDR3. CDR3 DNA sequence: TGTGCCAGTAGTGATAGAAGCTACGAGCAGTACTTC. Translation: CASSDRSYEQYF. The chain employs TRBV2 and TRBJ2-7; no clear D. From germline, CDR1 is SNHLY and CDR2 FYNNEI. CDR3 length: 12 amino acids.

V is TRBV7-2 and J is TRBJ2-2, with 8 bases matching TRBD2. This CDR3 is 15 amino acids long. J was trimmed by 1 base and V by 2 bases; bases with no gene match: 0. Germline assignment: CDR1 SGHTA and CDR2 FQGNSA. CDR3 sequence: CASSLTSGNTGELFF. The CDR3 DNA reads TGTGCCAGCAGCTTAACTAGCGGGAACACCGGGGAGCTGTTTTTT.

DNA of the CDR3: TGCGCCAGCAGCCCCTTGGGGGGGGAAGGTTCGGATGAGCAGTTCTTC. Protein sequence: CASSPLGGEGSDEQFF. This chain uses TRBV5-1 with TRBJ2-1; TRBD2 agrees at 7 bases. With 4 bases clipped from V and 8 bases from J, the junction kept 15 bases outside the gene matches. This CDR3 is built from 16 residues. Per germline, CDR1 SGHRS and CDR2 YFSETQ.

V gene TRBV4-1 combines with J gene TRBJ2-5, with 11 bases identical to TRBD2. The CDR3 covers 17 residues. With V trimmed by 3 bases and J by 1 base, 7 bases remained unmatched. CDR1 and CDR2 (germline): MGHRA, YSYEKL. This CDR3 is CASSHLTSGRGQETQYF. The CDR3 DNA is TGCGCCAGCAGCCACCTTACTAGCGGGAGAGGCCAAGAGACCCAGTACTTC.

This chain joins TRBV11-2 and TRBJ1-4; 8 bases match TRBD1. CDR1 and CDR2 from the germline V gene are SGHAT and FQNNGV. This CDR3 has 15 residues. The V segment lost 2 bases and the J segment 7 bases; nucleotides outside the gene matches: 6. The CDR3 region has the DNA TGTGCCAGCAGCTTATTCAGGGGGCAGGCTGAAAAACTGTTTTTT. This sequence encodes CASSLFRGQAEKLFF.

The genes are TRBV20-1 and TRBJ2-7, with D unclear. There are 11 residues in the CDR3. CDR1 is DFQATT and CDR2 is SNEGSKA in the germline V gene (reference sequence). The germline V and J ends were trimmed by 3 bases and 7 bases, with 10 bases remaining between them. CDR3 DNA sequence: TGCAGTGCTAGGCACACGCGGGAGCAGTACTTC. Protein product: CSARHTREQYF.

The CDR3 DNA follows: TGTGCCAGCAGTAACGGGGGTGGCGAGACCCAGTACTTC. It codes for CASSNGGGETQYF. V is TRBV2 and J is TRBJ2-5; a weak D match, TRBD2 (6 bases). Germline CDR1 is SNHLY and CDR2 is FYNNEI. The CDR3 is 13 residues long. Trimming removed 5 bases at V and 5 bases at J, with 12 bases between.

The chain recombines TRBV18 with TRBJ2-3; D remains unclear. The germline CDR1 and CDR2 sequences are KGHSH and LQKENI. The CDR3 runs 13 residues. The V gene lost 5 bases and the J gene lost 2 bases, with 8 bases spanning the gap. The chain's CDR3 is CASSVLVTDTQYF. The CDR3 nucleotides read TGTGCCAGCTCAGTGTTAGTCACAGATACGCAGTATTTT. The full variable domain, its missing parts supplied by reference TRBV18 and TRBJ2-3, is NAGVMQNPRHLVRRRGQEARLRCSPMKGHSHVYWYRQLPEEGLKFMVYLQKENIIDESGMPKERFSAEFPKEGPSILRIQQVVRGDSAAYFCASSVLVTDTQYFGPGTRLTVL.

CDR3 sequence reads: CASSPGTGYEQYF. The CDR3 DNA reads TGTGCCAGCAGCCCCGGGACAGGCTACGAGCAGTACTTC. The V and J genes are TRBV11-1 and TRBJ2-7, with TRBD1 identical over 8 bases. The trim removed 5 bases at V and 3 bases at J, leaving 3 bases unmatched. This CDR3 is built from 13 residues. The germline V gene has CDR1 SGHAT and CDR2 FQDESV (reference sequence).

This clone was counted between two and nine times. The chain combines TRBV27 with TRBJ2-1; the D gene is possibly TRBD1 (6 bases). Germline loops: CDR1 MNHEY, CDR2 SMNVEV (reference sequence). V lost 4 bases, J lost 3 bases, and 16 bases lay in between. The CDR3 contains 16 residues. As DNA, the CDR3 is TGTGCCAGCAGTTCCTTCGTAACAGGGATCTACAATGAGCAGTTCTTC. Its protein is CASSSFVTGIYNEQFF.

This sequence joins TRBV5-6 and TRBJ2-7, with D possibly TRBD1 on 6 matching bases. V was shortened by 4 bases and J by 10 bases, with 15 bases between the two germline ends. Germline lookup yields CDR1 SGHDT and CDR2 YYEEEE. The CDR3 loop spans 12 amino acids. The CDR3 coding sequence is TGTGCCAGCAGCATTAGCACAGGGTTACAGTACTTC. Amino acids: CASSISTGLQYF.

The V call is TRBV5-4, the J call TRBJ1-2; 10 bases are a match to TRBD1. Germline loops: CDR1 SGHNT, CDR2 YYREEE (reference sequence). V was clipped by 5 bases and J by 3 bases; unmatched bases: 7. This CDR3 is 15 amino acids long. CDR3 amino acids: CASRPDRGLDYGYTF. The DNA for the CDR3 is TGTGCCAGCAGGCCCGACAGGGGGCTTGACTATGGCTACACCTTC.

J is TRBJ2-5 and V is TRBV18; D gene ambiguous. With 0 bases removed from V and 4 bases from J, the gap between germline ends came to 9 bases. This CDR3 comprises 14 residues. Per the germline V gene, CDR1 is KGHSH and CDR2 is LQKENI. CDR3 residues: CASSPPPGRETQYF. CDR3 DNA sequence: TGTGCCAGCTCACCACCGCCGGGTCGAGAGACCCAGTACTTC. The full variable domain, rest sourced from reference TRBV18 and TRBJ2-5, is NAGVMQNPRHLVRRRGQEARLRCSPMKGHSHVYWYRQLPEEGLKFMVYLQKENIIDESGMPKERFSAEFPKEGPSILRIQQVVRGDSAAYFCASSPPPGRETQYFGPGTRLLVL.

The chain employs TRBV11-3 and TRBJ2-2; 7 positions agree with TRBD2. J gave up 7 bases and V 4 bases, and 9 bases lay outside the gene matches. The CDR3 is 15 amino acids. Germline V lookup: CDR1 SGHNT, CDR2 YENEEA. The CDR3 loop reads CASSSWGGEGGELFF. The CDR3 nucleotides are TGTGCCAGCAGCTCATGGGGGGGGGAAGGCGGGGAGCTGTTTTTT.

CDR3 coding DNA: TGTGCCAGCAGTGATCAAGGACTTCCTGGAAACACCATATATTTT. Its translation is CASSDQGLPGNTIYF. V is TRBV6-1 and J is TRBJ1-3; no clear D. This CDR3 comprises 15 residues. Germline loops: CDR1 MNHNS, CDR2 SASEGT. The V end lost 3 bases, the J end lost 2 bases, and 11 bases lay between the germline ends.

The rearrangement uses TRBV7-9 and TRBJ1-6; D gene uncertain. CDR1 and CDR2 from the germline V gene are SEHNR and FQNEAQ (reference sequence). The length of the CDR3 is 14 residues. V dropped 1 base and J dropped 14 bases, with 15 bases sitting between them. CDR3 nucleotides: TGTGCCAGCAGCTTAGGGGAGGGAACCCCTTCCCTCCACTTT. This sequence encodes CASSLGEGTPSLHF.

The V gene is TRBV28, the J gene TRBJ1-5; 7 bases fit TRBD1. This CDR3 is 16 amino acids long. The germline V gene has CDR1 MDHEN and CDR2 SYDVKM. Trimming took 2 bases from V and 0 from J; bases not matched to a gene: 4. Here the CDR3 reads CASSLAGQSSNQPQHF. Here the CDR3 DNA reads TGTGCCAGCAGTTTAGCGGGACAGTCTAGCAATCAGCCCCAGCATTTT.

In its sample, this clone was seen once. The chain joins TRBV28 to TRBJ2-1; D unclear. This CDR3 is built from 13 residues. V was trimmed by 2 bases and J by 8 bases, leaving 10 bases between them. CDR1 is MDHEN and CDR2 is SYDVKM in the germline V gene. CDR3 nucleotides: TGTGCCAGCAGTTTACCTAGAATCTATGAGCAGTTCTTC. This sequence encodes CASSLPRIYEQFF.

The chain has TRBV28 and TRBJ2-7; tentative D call: TRBD2 (6 bases). The CDR3 covers 15 residues. Trimming pared 7 bases from V and 0 bases from J, leaving 16 bases between. The germline CDR1 and CDR2 sequences are MDHEN and SYDVKM. CDR3 sequence: CASTPLLARSYEQYF. In nucleotides, the CDR3 is TGTGCCAGCACCCCCCTGCTAGCGCGCTCCTACGAGCAGTACTTC.

V gene TRBV6-1 combines with J gene TRBJ2-1, with TRBD1 matching over 8 bases. Germline values: CDR1 MNHNS, CDR2 SASEGT. J was trimmed by 7 bases and V by 7 bases; bases with no gene match: 12. The CDR3 is made up of 15 amino acids. The CDR3 DNA reads TGTGCCAGCAAACTCCGCGGACAGGGAAGTAATGAGCAGTTCTTC. Translating it yields CASKLRGQGSNEQFF.